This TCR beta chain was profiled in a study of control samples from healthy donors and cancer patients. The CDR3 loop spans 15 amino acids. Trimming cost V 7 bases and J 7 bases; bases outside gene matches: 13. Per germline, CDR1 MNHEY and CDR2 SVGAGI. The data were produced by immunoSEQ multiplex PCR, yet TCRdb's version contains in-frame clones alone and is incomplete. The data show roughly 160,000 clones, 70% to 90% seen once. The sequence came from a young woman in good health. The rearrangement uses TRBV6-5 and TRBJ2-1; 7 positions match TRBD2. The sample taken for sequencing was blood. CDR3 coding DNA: TGTGCCAGCAACCAACCCGGACTAGGCCGGAATGAGCAGTTCTTC. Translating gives CASNQPGLGRNEQFF.